In this sample, the clone carrying this TCR beta chain turned up once. The antigen is not known. This CDR3 is 15 amino acids long. J was trimmed by 5 bases and V by 4 bases; bases with no gene match: 8. The germline CDR1 and CDR2 sequences are SEHNR and FQNEAQ (reference sequence). TCRdb itself ran the RT-PCR reads through MiXCR, one entry per CDR3 protein. The repertoire has 700,000 to 900,000 distinct CDR3 sequences, around 20% of them found once; the top ten carry 10%. This sample was taken from a study of response to subunit inactivated influenza vaccine. Study-wide findings and caveats: The study's authors posited that every seasonal influenza vaccination enlists few new T cells.

The sequenced sample was PBMCs from blood, obtained roughly 5 days after vaccination. This TCR came from a man aged 50 or older who received an inactivated influenza vaccine. The rearrangement uses TRBV7-9 and TRBJ2-3, with 8 bases identical to TRBD1. The CDR3 coding sequence is TGTGCCAGCAGCTCGATAGGACAGGGTGGAGATACGCAGTATTTT. Its translation is CASSSIGQGGDTQYF.